The subject of this entry is one T cell receptor (beta chain). What it binds is unknown. The table came from immunoSEQ multiplex PCR; TCRdb's copy has only in-frame clones and leaves some out. The sample carries roughly 140,000 clones, around 86% recorded once. The data belong to a study of T cell responses to AZD1222 COVID-19 vaccine. Findings of the study overall: Breadth and depth of Spike-specific TCRs rose after two AZD1222 doses. Among vaccine-associated CD4 TCRs, coverage spanned spike, with dominance at 160-218 and 743-854. Among spike-specific TCRs, nearly half reportedly target unmutated variant regions. Samples come after the peak T cell response, not at day 14.

V lost 5 bases, J lost 4 bases, and 7 bases stayed unmatched. Germline CDR1 and CDR2: PRHDT and FYEKMQ (reference sequence). There are 18 residues in the CDR3. The source is an adult in good health. The J gene is TRBJ2-2, the V gene TRBV13; 16 positions match TRBD2. This material consisted of peripheral blood, taken on day 0 of MenACWY control vaccination. This CDR3 is CASSLGLAGGPLTGELFF. CDR3 DNA: TGTGCCAGCAGCCTGGGACTAGCGGGGGGGCCCCTCACCGGGGAGCTGTTTTTT.